This T cell receptor (beta chain) is drawn from a study of early T cells in non-severe SARS-CoV-2 infection. Study-level information: Alpha and beta chains were unpaired, from unsorted whole-blood bulk RNA.

Deletions cut 2 bases from V and 0 bases from J, with 25 bases between. CDR1 and CDR2 from the germline V gene are KGHSH and LQKENI. The CDR3 spans 21 residues. Unique molecular identifiers were attached to individual cDNA molecules. TCRdb itself ran the 5' RACE reads through MiXCR, one entry per CDR3 protein. This table has more than 55,000 distinct CDR3 sequences, about an eighth appearing once. The chain couples TRBV18 to TRBJ2-2; tentatively, D is TRBD1 or TRBD2 (5 bases each). Sequencing was performed on whole blood. The clonotype originates from an adult who was a healthcare worker with PCR-confirmed SARS-CoV-2 infection or an uninfected control (not recorded which). The CDR3 sequence is CASSPFPRTYRGAANTGELFF. The CDR3 DNA sequence: TGTGCCAGCTCACCATTTCCCAGGACATACCGGGGCGCCGCGAACACCGGGGAGCTGTTTTTT.